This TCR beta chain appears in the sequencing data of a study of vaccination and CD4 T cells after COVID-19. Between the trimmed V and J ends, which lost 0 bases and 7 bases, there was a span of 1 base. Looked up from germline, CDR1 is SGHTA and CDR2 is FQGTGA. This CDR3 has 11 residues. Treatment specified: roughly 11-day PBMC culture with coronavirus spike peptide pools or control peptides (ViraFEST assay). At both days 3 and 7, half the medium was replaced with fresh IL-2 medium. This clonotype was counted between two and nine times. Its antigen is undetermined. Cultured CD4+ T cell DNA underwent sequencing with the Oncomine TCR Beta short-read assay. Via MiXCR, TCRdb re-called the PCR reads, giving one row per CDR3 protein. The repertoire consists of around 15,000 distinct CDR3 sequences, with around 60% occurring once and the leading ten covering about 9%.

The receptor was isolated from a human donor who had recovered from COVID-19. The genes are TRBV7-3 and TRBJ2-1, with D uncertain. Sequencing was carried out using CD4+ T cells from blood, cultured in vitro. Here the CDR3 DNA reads TGTGCCAGCAGCTTAACTAATGAGCAGTTCTTC. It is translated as CASSLTNEQFF.